This T cell receptor (beta chain) was found in a study of cytomegalovirus exposure and HLA in healthy donors. Findings and limits, study-wide: Accurate prediction of most subjects' HLA-A and HLA-B alleles from TCR beta sequences was reported. A further, later analysis showed that HLA-associated TCR beta chains (compared with equally common others) were more clonally expanded. It was only CMV serostatus that was available as immune exposure information.

In the PCR, 60 Vbeta and 13 Jbeta primers were used. Assay used: immunoSEQ multiplex PCR; TCRdb lists only in-frame clones, some missing. Of 100,000 to 150,000 clones listed, about 84% are singletons. A remark on this clone: Its antigen is not known.

CDR1 and CDR2 (germline): MDHEN, SYDVKM. Trimming cost V 5 bases and J 5 bases; bases outside gene matches: 6. CDR3 size: 15 residues. The chain is built from TRBV28 and TRBJ2-1; 10 nucleotides agree with TRBD1. The sample consisted of PBMCs. The clonotype comes from a man younger than 30 in good health and CMV-seropositive. CDR3 loop: CASSRGQGVDNEQFF. Here the CDR3 DNA reads TGTGCCAGCAGTCGTGGACAGGGGGTTGACAATGAGCAGTTCTTC.